The 26 T cell receptor beta chains listed next were all sequenced from one sample in a study of T cell repertoires in cytomegalovirus infection. MiXCR, applied by TCRdb to the reads, yields one record per CDR3 protein. Among 900,000 to 950,000 distinct CDR3 sequences listed, roughly 30% were seen once. Their recognized antigens are unknown. The specimen was cultured CD8+ T cells from PBMCs, collected from culture after CMV antigen stimulation. The receptors were sampled from a human donor in good health (CMV status not recorded). Some clones in this sample may be carry-over from other donors' samples.

This clonotype was observed a single time. The V call is TRBV28, the J call TRBJ2-2; D might be TRBD2 (5 bases). This CDR3 has 14 amino acids. Germline V gene data show CDR1 as MDHEN and CDR2 as SYDVKM. The CDR3 loop reads CAGCGDRRTGELFF. In DNA, the CDR3 is TGTGCTGGGTGTGGTGATCGGAGGACCGGGGAGCTGTTTTTT.

The chain joins TRBV19 to TRBJ2-1, with D uncertain. Trimming left V 9 bases short and J 6 bases short, with 15 bases between. Looked up from germline, CDR1 is LNHDA and CDR2 is SQIVND (reference sequence). CDR3 length: 13 amino acids. CDR3 loop: CASLSIPVNEQFF. In DNA, the CDR3 is TGTGCCAGCCTTTCCATTCCTGTCAATGAGCAGTTCTTC.

Concerning this clonotype: A much larger clonotype is one base distant, so this may be a read error. This chain links TRBV7-6 with TRBJ2-7, with D perhaps being TRBD1 or TRBD2 (5 bases each). The CDR3 runs 15 residues. The germline V gene encodes CDR1 SGHVS and CDR2 FNYEAQ. CDR3 in amino acids: CVSSLRRQGSYEQYF. As DNA, the CDR3 is TGTGTCAGCAGCTTAAGGAGGCAGGGCAGCTACGAGCAGTACTTC.

This clonotype was found many times. The CDR3: CASSWRGSLTSSDTQYF. The CDR3, as DNA: TGTGCCAGCAGCTGGCGGGGGAGCCTTACCTCCTCAGATACGCAGTATTTT. The V call is TRBV7-6, the J call TRBJ2-3; 7 nucleotides line up with TRBD2. Germline values: CDR1 SGHVS, CDR2 FNYEAQ. J lost 4 bases, V lost 4 bases, and 14 bases had no gene match. This CDR3 is built from 17 residues.

The chain has TRBV10-3 and TRBJ2-5, with 10 bases matching TRBD2. J was trimmed by 5 bases and V by 7 bases; bases with no gene match: 10. In germline, CDR1 is ENHRY, CDR2 SYGVKD. The CDR3 has 15 amino acids. Written as DNA, the CDR3 is TGTGCCATCAATTCGGGTAGCGGGGGGCCGGAGACCCAGTACTTC. The encoded protein is CAINSGSGGPETQYF.

Turning to this clonotype: This sequence may be a read error, since a much larger clone differs from it by one base. This chain connects TRBV6-1 to TRBJ1-5, with D possibly TRBD1 on 5 matching bases. Germline CDR1 MNHNS, CDR2 SASEGT. This CDR3 contains 14 residues. The CDR3 sequence is CAGSDSYSNQPQHF. The CDR3 bases are TGTGCCGGCAGTGACAGCTATAGCAATCAGCCCCAGCATTTT.

This clonotype has ten or more counts. This chain links TRBV7-2 with TRBJ1-1; maybe TRBD1 (5 bases). The CDR3 is 16 residues long. Per the germline V gene, CDR1 is SGHTA and CDR2 is FQGNSA. The V and J ends lost 5 bases and 4 bases respectively, with 20 bases between them. The CDR3 DNA is TGTGCCAGCAGCCTCGAAAGTAGGGGATGGGTCACTGAAGCTTTCTTT. Translated: CASSLESRGWVTEAFF.

The chain couples TRBV6-5 to TRBJ2-7; tentative D call: TRBD1 (5 bases). The germline gives CDR1 MNHEY, CDR2 SVGAGI. There are 14 residues in the CDR3. The ends were cut back, 5 bases at V and 0 bases at J, with 11 bases in the middle. Here the CDR3 DNA reads TGTGCCAGCAGTCCCGAAGGGGCCTCCTACGAGCAGTACTTC. It is translated as CASSPEGASYEQYF.

This clonotype was counted a few times. The J gene is TRBJ2-1, the V gene TRBV28; no definite D call. The germline V gene encodes CDR1 MDHEN and CDR2 SYDVKM. V lost 3 bases, J lost 10 bases, and 7 bases lay in between. The CDR3 is 11 residues long. CDR3 protein: CASSFVTEQFF. Here the CDR3 DNA reads TGTGCCAGCAGTTTCGTGACAGAGCAGTTCTTC.

This clonotype was recorded many times. This sequence joins TRBV7-9 and TRBJ2-5; TRBD1 matches at 8 bases. There are 16 residues in the CDR3. Trimming took 0 bases from V and 2 from J; bases not matched to a gene: 5. CDR1 is SEHNR, CDR2 FQNEAQ, per germline (reference sequence). The chain's CDR3 is CASSLAAGGYQETQYF. As DNA, the CDR3 is TGTGCCAGCAGCTTAGCGGCAGGGGGCTATCAAGAGACCCAGTACTTC.

This CDR3 is CATSARGNIWDQPQHF. CDR3 DNA: TGTGCCACCAGTGCCAGGGGAAATATTTGGGATCAGCCCCAGCATTTT. This chain uses TRBV24-1 with TRBJ1-5, with D possibly being TRBD1 (6 bases). The ends were cut back, 5 bases at V and 5 bases at J, with 18 bases in the middle. This CDR3 has 16 residues. Germline V gene lookup returns CDR1 KGHDR and CDR2 SFDVKD.

The V and J genes are TRBV6-1 and TRBJ2-1; no firm D call. Trimming took off 6 bases at V and 2 bases at J, with 8 bases between the two ends. The CDR3 runs 13 residues. Looked up from germline, CDR1 is MNHNS and CDR2 is SASEGT. The CDR3 bases are TGTGCCAGCAGCATTAGGGCCTACAATGAGCAGTTCTTC. As protein: CASSIRAYNEQFF.

This clonotype was observed at least ten times. The CDR3: CASSSPATGGSEAFF. Written as DNA, the CDR3 is TGTGCCAGCAGCTCCCCCGCGACAGGGGGCTCTGAAGCTTTCTTT. The V call is TRBV7-6, the J call TRBJ1-1; 10 nucleotides match TRBD1. This CDR3 contains 15 residues. Germline V CDR1 and CDR2: SGHVS, FNYEAQ. V was clipped by 4 bases and J by 6 bases; unmatched bases: 8.

This chain links TRBV4-1 with TRBJ2-2; a weak D match, TRBD2 (5 bases). CDR3 size: 16 residues. CDR1 is MGHRA, CDR2 YSYEKL, per germline. V gave up 1 base and J gave up 4 bases, with 13 bases separating them. The CDR3 DNA reads as TGCGCCAGCAGCCAAGGACGGCTAGCTGGCACCGGGGAGCTGTTTTTT. Protein: CASSQGRLAGTGELFF.

This clonotype has only a few counts. The chain is built from TRBV19 and TRBJ2-1; possibly TRBD1 for D (6 bases). V lost 7 bases and J 5 bases, leaving 15 bases between the germline ends. The CDR3 runs to 14 residues. CDR1 and CDR2 (germline): LNHDA, SQIVND (reference sequence). CDR3 residues: CASTPRGKNNEQFF. DNA of the CDR3: TGTGCCAGTACCCCCAGGGGAAAAAACAATGAGCAGTTCTTC.

The rearrangement uses TRBV25-1 and TRBJ1-2; D remains ambiguous. In germline, CDR1 is MGHDK, CDR2 SYGVNS. The V end lost 5 bases, the J end lost 8 bases, and 12 bases lay between the germline ends. The CDR3 is 12 amino acids. The DNA for the CDR3 is TGTGCCAGCAGTCGGCCTGATAAGGGCTACACCTTC. Translated: CASSRPDKGYTF.

This clonotype was observed at least ten times. The CDR3 sequence is CASSFQYTGELFF. In DNA form, the CDR3 reads TGTGCCAGCAGTTTTCAGTACACCGGGGAGCTGTTTTTT. This chain connects TRBV12-3 or TRBV12-4 to TRBJ2-2; D gene ambiguous. V shed 3 bases and J shed 3 bases, with 5 bases lying between them. This CDR3 contains 13 residues.

This clonotype was counted many times. CDR3 nucleotides: TGTGCCAGCACCACAAGACAGCGCTCTGGAAACACCATATATTTT. It yields the protein CASTTRQRSGNTIYF. The chain employs TRBV7-8 and TRBJ1-3; D is perhaps TRBD1 (5 bases). The V gene lost 7 bases and the J gene lost 0 bases, with 13 bases spanning the gap. CDR1 and CDR2 from the germline V gene are SGHVS and FQNEAQ. This CDR3 region has 15 residues.

This clonotype was seen a handful of times. The CDR3 DNA follows: TGTGCCAGCAGTTACTCGGCCGCTCTGGATACGCAGTATTTT. Translated: CASSYSAALDTQYF. This rearrangement joins TRBV6-2 or TRBV6-3 to TRBJ2-3; no clear D gene. This CDR3 is built from 14 residues. From germline, CDR1 is MNHEY and CDR2 SVGEGT. The V gene lost 0 bases and the J gene lost 6 bases, with 10 bases spanning the gap.

This clonotype was detected a few times. CDR3 amino acids: CASSPSSGAVRDTQYF. DNA for the CDR3: TGTGCCAGCAGCCCTAGTAGTGGTGCGGTGAGAGATACGCAGTATTTT. The chain combines TRBV7-2 with TRBJ2-3; D gene uncertain. CDR1 and CDR2 from the germline V gene are SGHTA and FQGNSA. Trimming cost V 5 bases and J 5 bases, with 20 bases left between them. The CDR3 loop spans 16 amino acids.

This clonotype was observed a handful of times. The chain recombines TRBV19 with TRBJ2-7, with D tentatively TRBD1 (5 bases). The CDR3 extends over 12 amino acids. The V end lost 5 bases, the J end lost 6 bases, and 11 bases lay between the germline ends. Germline lookup yields CDR1 LNHDA and CDR2 SQIVND (reference sequence). The CDR3 bases are TGTGCCAGTAGTTCCATAGGGGCCGAGCAGTACTTC. This codes for CASSSIGAEQYF. The full variable domain, with the rest looked up from reference TRBV19 and TRBJ2-7, is DGGITQSPKYLFRKEGQNVTLSCEQNLNHDAMYWYRQDPGQGLRLIYYSQIVNDFQKGDIAEGYSVSREKKESFPLTVTSAQKNPTAFYLCASSSIGAEQYFGPGTRLTVT.

This clonotype was observed a few times. J is TRBJ1-1 and V is TRBV27, with D hard to call. CDR3 length equals 13 residues. CDR1 is MNHEY, CDR2 SMNVEV, per germline (reference sequence). V lost 6 bases and J 5 bases, leaving 13 bases between the germline ends. The CDR3, as DNA: TGTGCCAGCAGCCCTCTGGGGATTACTGAAGCTTTCTTT. It translates to CASSPLGITEAFF.

This clonotype came up a few times. The chain is built from TRBV9 and TRBJ2-2, with D perhaps TRBD1 (6 bases). The ends were cut back, 2 bases at V and 1 base at J, with 15 bases in the middle. Per the germline V gene, CDR1 is SGDLS and CDR2 is YYNGEE. The CDR3 is 17 residues long. The CDR3 protein is CASSVKKGQKNTGELFF. The DNA for the CDR3 is TGTGCCAGCAGCGTCAAGAAAGGACAGAAGAACACCGGGGAGCTGTTTTTT.

Only a few counts were recorded for this clonotype. The chain employs TRBV12-3 or TRBV12-4 and TRBJ2-2; D is undetermined. Trimming removed 6 bases from V and 10 bases from J, with 15 bases in between. The CDR3 is 13 residues long. The chain's CDR3 is CASRPEVTPELFF. The CDR3 DNA reads TGTGCCAGCAGACCTGAGGTGACCCCGGAGCTGTTTTTT.

This sequence joins TRBV6-6 and TRBJ1-5, with D perhaps TRBD1 (5 bases). Trimming shortened V by 2 bases and J by 0 bases, and 14 bases separated the two germline ends. The CDR3 sequence is 17 residues long. Germline values: CDR1 MNHNY, CDR2 SVGAGI (reference sequence). In DNA, the CDR3 is TGTGCCAGCAGTTACGGGGCCCCGGCAGATAGCAATCAGCCCCAGCATTTT. Translation: CASSYGAPADSNQPQHF.

The chain joins TRBV7-2 to TRBJ1-1; no definite D call. Trimming removed 5 bases at V and 1 base at J, with 11 bases between. CDR1 SGHTA and CDR2 FQGNSA come from the germline V gene. The CDR3 sequence is 14 residues long. CDR3 loop: CASSPYHTNTEAFF. The CDR3 region has the DNA TGTGCCAGCAGCCCGTACCATACGAACACTGAAGCTTTCTTT.